These 21 T cell receptor beta chains came from one sample sequenced in a study of T cell changes during pregnancy in multiple sclerosis. Repertoires were generated with immunoSEQ multiplex PCR, while TCRdb's copy carries only in-frame clones and drops some. The sample yields under 65,000 clones, 80% to 95% seen once. The material was peripheral blood, obtained in the second trimester of pregnancy. The receptor set was obtained from a female donor with multiple sclerosis, enrolled in a pregnancy study.

The rearrangement links TRBV27 to TRBJ2-2; maybe TRBD1 (5 bases). The length of the CDR3 is 17 residues. Germline CDR1 is MNHEY and CDR2 is SMNVEV (reference sequence). V was trimmed by 6 bases and J by 1 base, leaving 18 bases between them. CDR3 loop: CASSLARTPLNTGELFF. The CDR3 DNA sequence: TGTGCCAGCAGCTTAGCTCGGACACCTCTGAACACCGGGGAGCTGTTTTTT.

This chain uses TRBV6-6 with TRBJ1-5; D uncertain. The CDR3 is 14 residues long. The germline V gene has CDR1 MNHNY and CDR2 SVGAGI (reference sequence). V was cut by 2 bases and J by 9 bases, with 14 bases left in between. The CDR3 region is CASSYHQEGPPQHF. In DNA, the CDR3 is TGTGCCAGCAGTTACCACCAGGAGGGCCCGCCCCAGCATTTT.

V usage is TRBV18 and J usage is TRBJ1-1; the D is unclear. The CDR3 runs 13 residues. CDR1 is KGHSH and CDR2 is LQKENI in the germline V gene. The ends were cut back, 4 bases at V and 6 bases at J, with 12 bases in the middle. The CDR3 is CASSLYPRSEAFF. The DNA for the CDR3 is TGTGCCAGCTCACTTTACCCCAGATCTGAAGCTTTCTTT. The full variable domain, in which reference TRBV18 and TRBJ1-1 provide the parts outside the CDR3, is NAGVMQNPRHLVRRRGQEARLRCSPMKGHSHVYWYRQLPEEGLKFMVYLQKENIIDESGMPKERFSAEFPKEGPSILRIQQVVRGDSAAYFCASSLYPRSEAFFGQGTRLTVV.

This clone was observed a few times. The chain joins TRBV2 to TRBJ1-3; no reliable D call. With 3 bases removed from V and 2 bases from J, the gap between germline ends came to 14 bases. CDR3 size: 16 residues. Germline-derived CDR1 and CDR2 are SNHLY and FYNNEI. In DNA, the CDR3 is TGTGCCAGCAGTGAGGTAGATCTAGCCGCTGGAAACACCATATATTTT. It codes for CASSEVDLAAGNTIYF.

The chain joins TRBV7-2 to TRBJ2-1; 12 bases agree with TRBD2. The CDR3 spans 15 residues. Germline values: CDR1 SGHTA, CDR2 FQGNSA. With V trimmed by 4 bases and J by 9 bases, 7 bases remained unmatched. CDR3 nucleotides: TGTGCCAGCAGCTCACGACTAGCGGGAGTAGTTGAGCAGTTCTTC. Its protein is CASSSRLAGVVEQFF.

V is TRBV7-9 and J is TRBJ1-1, with TRBD1 matching over 8 bases. V dropped 5 bases and J dropped 3; count of bases not matched to a gene: 5. CDR1 is SEHNR and CDR2 is FQNEAQ in the germline V gene (reference sequence). CDR3 length: 14 residues. The CDR3 DNA reads as TGTGCCAGCAGCCCCAGGGGGCAACACACTGAAGCTTTCTTT. Its translation is CASSPRGQHTEAFF.

The DNA for the CDR3 is TGCGCCAGCATTAAAGGGACAGGGGGCTTGGATGAAGCTTTCTTT. This translates into CASIKGTGGLDEAFF. The chain recombines TRBV5-1 with TRBJ1-1; 12 bases fit TRBD1. The CDR3 runs to 15 residues. V was pared by 6 bases and J by 7 bases, with 10 bases of the junction left unmatched. Germline CDR1 is SGHRS and CDR2 is YFSETQ.

V gene TRBV11-3 combines with J gene TRBJ2-2, with 9 bases that match TRBD1. V lost 4 bases, J lost 7 bases, and 4 bases stayed unmatched. In germline, CDR1 is SGHNT, CDR2 YENEEA. The CDR3 totals 14 residues. The CDR3 region has the DNA TGTGCCAGCAGCTCGACAGGGGGAAACGGGGAGCTGTTTTTT. Translated, it gives CASSSTGGNGELFF. Full variable domain (rest looked up from reference TRBV11-3 and TRBJ2-2): EAGVVQSPRYKIIEKKQPVAFWCNPISGHNTLYWYLQNLGQGPELLIRYENEEAVDDSQLPKDRFSAERLKGVDSTLKIQPAELGDSAVYLCASSSTGGNGELFFGEGSRLTVL.

The chain employs TRBV19 and TRBJ2-1; 9 bases are a match to TRBD2. Germline V CDR1 and CDR2: LNHDA, SQIVND (reference sequence). The CDR3 has 18 amino acids. The V and J ends lost 0 bases and 0 bases, in that order; junction bases with no gene match: 6. The CDR3 spells CASSIDQGAGGSYNEQFF. The DNA for the CDR3 is TGTGCCAGTAGTATAGATCAAGGAGCGGGAGGCTCCTACAATGAGCAGTTCTTC.

Turning to this clone: One junction end disagrees with the germline gene, perhaps due to a read error. This chain links TRBV7-2 with TRBJ1-4; 7 bases fit TRBD1. CDR3 size: 14 residues. CDR1 is SGHTA and CDR2 is FQGNSA in the germline V gene. The CDR3 DNA sequence: TGTGCCAGCGGCTTAGCAGGGGGTGGAGAAAAACTGTTTTTT. Translated: CASGLAGGGEKLFF.

This chain uses TRBV10-2 with TRBJ2-1; 14 bases line up with TRBD2. Germline lookup yields CDR1 WSHSY and CDR2 SAAADI. The CDR3 covers 16 residues. With V trimmed by 6 bases and J by 6 bases, 7 bases remained unmatched. The CDR3 coding sequence is TGCGCCAGCAGCGACACCGGGACTAGCGGGGGCAATGAGCAGTTCTTC. Amino acid sequence: CASSDTGTSGGNEQFF.

J is TRBJ2-3 and V is TRBV5-5; 7 nucleotides line up with TRBD1. The germline gives CDR1 SGHKS, CDR2 YYEKEE (reference sequence). V was pared by 4 bases and J by 0 bases, with 8 bases of the junction left unmatched. CDR3 size: 16 residues. CDR3: CASSPRQGSSTDTQYF. Written as DNA, the CDR3 is TGTGCCAGCAGCCCAAGACAGGGAAGTAGCACAGATACGCAGTATTTT.

This chain joins TRBV30 and TRBJ2-1; 8 bases line up with TRBD2. This CDR3 contains 15 residues. Unmatched junction bases numbered 14, after V lost 7 bases and J lost 6 bases. The germline CDR1 and CDR2 sequences are GTSNPN and SVGIG (reference sequence). CDR3 DNA: TGTGCCTTGTCTCGGGGACTAGGGGATAGCAATGAGCAGTTCTTC. It translates to CALSRGLGDSNEQFF.

J is TRBJ2-7 and V is TRBV28; 9 nucleotides agree with TRBD1. This CDR3 region has 15 residues. Trimming cost V 6 bases and J 2 bases; bases outside gene matches: 8. Germline values: CDR1 MDHEN, CDR2 SYDVKM. This chain's CDR3 is CASSPGDRATYEQYF. The CDR3 region has the DNA TGTGCCAGCAGCCCGGGGGACAGGGCCACCTACGAGCAGTACTTC.

This chain uses TRBV2 with TRBJ2-7, with 7 bases fitting TRBD2. Germline V gene sequence: CDR1 SNHLY, CDR2 FYNNEI. Losses at the gene ends were 4 bases for V and 2 bases for J; bases not matched to a gene: 8. The CDR3 has 15 amino acids. CDR3 loop: CASSGGGTVTYEQYF. CDR3 nucleotide sequence: TGTGCCAGCAGTGGGGGGGGGACGGTTACCTACGAGCAGTACTTC.

The V gene is TRBV30, the J gene TRBJ1-2; 8 positions match TRBD1. V lost 3 bases to trimming and J lost 4 bases; unmatched junction nucleotides: 16. Germline CDR1 and CDR2: GTSNPN and SVGIG (reference sequence). The CDR3 consists of 17 residues. CDR3 nucleotides: TGTGCCTGGAGCCCAACCCCCCGACAGGGGATCCGCTATGGCTACACCTTC. Translated, it gives CAWSPTPRQGIRYGYTF. Full variable domain (remainder filled in from reference TRBV30 and TRBJ1-2): SQTIHQWPATLVQPVGSPLSLECTVEGTSNPNLYWYRQAAGRGLQLLFYSVGIGQISSEVPQNLSASRPQDRQFILSSKKLLLSDSGFYLCAWSPTPRQGIRYGYTFGSGTRLTVV.

The chain has TRBV2 and TRBJ2-1; 7 bases are shared with TRBD1. This CDR3 has 12 amino acids. The V and J ends lost 2 bases and 8 bases, in that order; junction bases with no gene match: 0. CDR1 and CDR2 (germline): SNHLY, FYNNEI. The CDR3 DNA sequence: TGTGCCAGCAGTGAACAGGGGGATGAGCAGTTCTTC. Translated, it gives CASSEQGDEQFF. Complete variable domain (other parts from reference TRBV2 and TRBJ2-1): EPEVTQTPSHQVTQMGQEVILRCVPISNHLYFYWYRQILGQKVEFLVSFYNNEISEKSEIFDDQFSVERPDGSNFTLKIRSTKLEDSAMYFCASSEQGDEQFFGPGTRLTVL.

This chain joins TRBV11-3 and TRBJ2-1, with TRBD2 matching 10 bases. The V gene's germline CDR1 is SGHNT and CDR2 YENEEA. The CDR3 consists of 15 residues. J gave up 5 bases and V 3 bases, and 4 bases lay outside the gene matches. CDR3 sequence reads: CASSLLSGRDNEQFF. Written as DNA, the CDR3 is TGTGCCAGCAGCTTGCTAAGCGGGAGGGACAATGAGCAGTTCTTC.

This rearrangement joins TRBV5-1 to TRBJ1-1; no definite D call. V shed 2 bases and J shed 0 bases, with 8 bases lying between them. The CDR3 consists of 14 residues. CDR1 and CDR2 from the germline V gene are SGHRS and YFSETQ. The CDR3 region is CASSLQKMNTEAFF. In DNA form, the CDR3 reads TGCGCCAGCAGCTTACAAAAAATGAACACTGAAGCTTTCTTT.

V is TRBV5-1 and J is TRBJ2-7; 8 bases are a match to TRBD2. This CDR3 region has 14 residues. Germline assignment: CDR1 SGHRS and CDR2 YFSETQ. With V trimmed by 5 bases and J by 3 bases, 7 bases remained unmatched. The CDR3 loop reads CASSPLAAGYEQYF. DNA for the CDR3: TGCGCCAGCAGTCCACTAGCGGCGGGCTACGAGCAGTACTTC. The variable domain in full, completed from reference TRBV5-1 and TRBJ2-7, reads KAGVTQTPRYLIKTRGQQVTLSCSPISGHRSVSWYQQTPGQGLQFLFEYFSETQRNKGNFPGRFSGRQFSNSRSEMNVSTLELGDSALYLCASSPLAAGYEQYFGPGTRLTVT.

The chain couples TRBV5-1 to TRBJ2-7; TRBD2 might be the D (6 bases). The germline CDR1 and CDR2 sequences are SGHRS and YFSETQ. V was clipped by 0 bases and J by 5 bases, with 21 bases between them. There are 17 residues in the CDR3. The CDR3 loop reads CASSLGLDSNWSDEQYF. The CDR3 DNA is TGCGCCAGCAGCTTGGGACTAGACTCCAACTGGTCCGACGAGCAGTACTTC.